The present entry profiles one T cell receptor beta chain with its context. The antigen is unknown. The sample comes from a study of T cell responses to AZD1222 COVID-19 vaccine. About the study: Pooled in the analysis were second doses at about 4 or about 12 weeks.

Using immunoSEQ multiplex PCR, the repertoire was profiled, and TCRdb retains in-frame clones only, with some absent. The table has 150,000 to 200,000 clones, roughly 94% seen once; the top ten hold approximately 0.64%. Findings and limits, study-wide: Spike-specific TCR breadth and depth grew following two AZD1222 doses.

The V end was cut by 6 bases, the J end by 1 base, with 9 bases between. Germline values: CDR1 MNHEY, CDR2 SVGAGI. This CDR3 region has 13 residues. This material consisted of peripheral blood, taken on day 0 of AZD1222 vaccination. The chain couples TRBV6-5 to TRBJ2-5; TRBD1 or TRBD2 may be the D gene (5 bases each). The origin of this receptor is an adult in good health. The CDR3 sequence is CASRGDGQETQYF. The CDR3 nucleotides are TGTGCCAGCAGGGGGGACGGCCAAGAGACCCAGTACTTC.